Listed below are T cell receptor beta chains from one sample, sequenced in a study of blood T cell repertoires in COVID-19. Sequencing used immunoSEQ multiplex PCR; TCRdb keeps in-frame clones, though not all of them. The repertoire holds over 150,000 clones, with roughly 85% as singletons. Sequenced sample: PBMCs or T cells enriched from blood (not recorded which). The receptors shown here come from a woman aged 18-35 years who had recovered from COVID-19. Both conserved end residues are trimmed from each CDR3.

len,j_gene,v_gene,CDR3aa
9,TRBJ2-1,TRBV28,ASSFLDQQF
13,TRBJ2-7,TRBV6-5,ASRTWTGGSYEQY
9,TRBJ2-7,TRBV24-1,ASGTGYEQY
10,TRBJ2-7,TRBV18,ASSPGGYEQY
13,TRBJ1-2,TRBV2,ASRLQGPPNYGYT
12,TRBJ2-7,TRBV7-3,ASSLNPSHYEQY
13,TRBJ2-1,TRBV6-5,ASSYSGTGGNEQF
16,TRBJ2-6,TRBV19,ASRGFGLPVSGANVLT
12,TRBJ1-6,TRBV5-6,ASSFGGDNSPLH
10,TRBJ2-2,TRBV27,ASPSPSGELF
10,TRBJ1-1,TRBV29-1,SVRRGNTEAF
13,TRBJ2-3,TRBV11-3,ASSLLWPRTDTQY
13,TRBJ2-1,TRBV6-1,ASSEAWGIYNEQF
17,TRBJ1-2,TRBV5-8,ASSLSSGKRFMENYGYT
11,TRBJ1-1,TRBV12-3/TRBV12-4,ASTRDINTEAF
12,TRBJ1-4,TRBV6-5,ASRPQGNSEKLF
13,TRBJ1-5,TRBV6-5,ASSPSGTANQPQH
13,TRBJ2-2,TRBV4-1,ASSQDSAGTGELF
12,TRBJ2-1,TRBV30,AWTKTPQYFEQF
14,TRBJ2-3,TRBV7-2,ASSPASGGPADTQY
11,TRBJ1-1,TRBV29-1,SVEDLARTEAF
9,TRBJ2-5,TRBV24-1,AIQGDGTQY